The 7 T cell receptor beta chains in this list originate from one sample, sequenced in a study of molecular identifiers for immune sequencing clone quantification. TCRdb reprocessed the PCR reads via MiXCR and lists one record per CDR3 protein. The sample lists more than 95,000 distinct CDR3 sequences; 24% were seen once. Sequencing input: naive CD8+ T cells from blood, with Jurkat cell RNA spiked in. Documented subset: FACS-sorted CD8+CD4-CCR7+CD45RA+ naive T cells. The receptors originated from a human donor in good health. Some libraries in this study had Jurkat cell RNA spiked in.

There are many counts of this clonotype. A read error may produce the germline difference seen at one junction end. This sequence joins TRBV29-1 and TRBJ2-3; no firm D call. Germline CDR1 SQVTM, CDR2 ANQGSEA. CDR3 length: 9 residues. As DNA, the CDR3 is TGCAGCGTCGAAGATACGCAGTATTTT. Its protein product is CSVEDTQYF.

As to this clonotype: The junction differs from germline at one of its ends, possibly a read error. This sequence joins TRBV12-3 or TRBV12-4 and TRBJ1-5; no reliable D call. CDR3 length: 14 residues. The DNA for the CDR3 is TGTGCCAGCAGTTTTGGGGTCGGCAATCGGCCCCAGCATTTT. It yields the protein CASSFGVGNRPQHF.

Concerning this clonotype itself: A read error may account for a junction end that differs from germline. The chain has TRBV20-1 and TRBJ2-7; TRBD2 matches 8 bases. The germline CDR1 and CDR2 sequences are DFQATT and SNEGSKA (reference sequence). The CDR3 covers 14 residues. The CDR3: CSAQAGTRFPERYF. The CDR3 bases are TGCAGTGCCCAAGCCGGGACTAGATTCCCCGAGCGGTACTTC.

As for this clonotype: A clone one base away is much larger, so this may be a read error. CDR3 in DNA: TGTGCCAGCAGAACTACAGGGGCCGACACTGAAGCTTTCTTT. It yields the protein CASRTTGADTEAFF. The chain joins TRBV6-5 to TRBJ1-1; TRBD1 matches 7 bases. Germline trimming cut 6 bases from V and 3 bases from J; bases unmatched to any gene: 7. This CDR3 has 14 amino acids. The germline V gene has CDR1 MNHEY and CDR2 SVGAGI.

This clonotype was observed at least ten times. In DNA form, the CDR3 reads TGTGCCAGCAGTTTCACTAGCGGAGATACGCAGTATTTT. It is translated as CASSFTSGDTQYF. The chain carries TRBV12-3 or TRBV12-4 and TRBJ2-3; 8 bases agree with TRBD2. This CDR3 region has 13 residues. V shed 3 bases, J shed 5 bases, and the junction held 1 base outside the gene matches.

This clonotype came up many times. The chain carries TRBV6-2 or TRBV6-3 and TRBJ2-3; the match to TRBD1 covers 11 bases. The junction had 3 bases not matched to a gene; V was cut back by 5 bases and J by 5 bases. The germline CDR1 and CDR2 sequences are MNHEY and SVGEGT. CDR3 length equals 14 residues. In nucleotides, the CDR3 is TGTGCCAGCAGTGGACAGGGGGCAGGAGATACGCAGTATTTT. Translating it yields CASSGQGAGDTQYF.

The rearrangement links TRBV30 to TRBJ2-1; no definite D call. Deletions cut 3 bases from V and 15 bases from J, with 21 bases between. Germline V gives CDR1 GTSNPN, CDR2 SVGIG (reference sequence). This CDR3 comprises 13 residues. CDR3 loop: CAWSAEAAPVMFF. For the CDR3, the DNA is TGTGCCTGGAGCGCCGAGGCTGCCCCGGTTATGTTCTTC.